Only one count was recorded for the clone carrying this TCR beta chain. The junction had 13 bases not matched to a gene; V was cut back by 5 bases and J by 3 bases. The CDR3 runs 17 residues. Germline loops: CDR1 MNHNY, CDR2 SVGAGI (reference sequence). These data come from a study of blood T cell repertoires in COVID-19. Overall study: Samples came from the United States, Italy and Spain, spanning acute and convalescent COVID-19.

The method was immunoSEQ multiplex PCR; TCRdb's version includes in-frame clones alone and lacks a portion of them. The sample shows some 100,000 clones, 65% to 85% of them seen only once. This chain uses TRBV6-6 with TRBJ1-1, with 9 bases fitting TRBD1. This TCR was recovered from a man aged 55-75 years with acute or convalescent COVID-19. The specimen sequenced was peripheral blood. As DNA, the CDR3 is TGTGCCAGCAGTCGAAGCGCCGGGACAGGGACTTACACTGAAGCTTTCTTT. This translates into CASSRSAGTGTYTEAFF.